Following are 8 T cell receptor beta chains from one sample sequenced in a study of PD-1 blockade in classical Hodgkin lymphoma. Sample time point: cycle 4 day 1 (C4D1), after 5 to 7 weeks of nivolumab. All the patients suffered relapse after autologous stem cell transplantation, and brentuximab vedotin exposure differed. Repertoires were generated with immunoSEQ multiplex PCR, while TCRdb's copy carries only in-frame clones and drops some. The table has over 75,000 clones, 90% seen once; the top ten hold around 3%. Sequencing used peripheral blood mononuclear cells (PBMCs), obtained before the fourth cycle of nivolumab. Source of these receptors: a human donor with classical Hodgkin lymphoma.

The sample holds one count of this clone. The chain recombines TRBV7-2 with TRBJ2-1, with 8 positions matching TRBD2. CDR1 and CDR2 (germline): SGHTA, FQGNSA. Trimming cost V 5 bases and J 8 bases; bases outside gene matches: 5. CDR3 size: 13 residues. The CDR3 loop reads CASSDGGVHEQFF. CDR3 DNA sequence: TGTGCCAGCAGCGACGGGGGGGTCCATGAGCAGTTCTTC. Based on the CDR3 plus reference TRBV7-2 and TRBJ2-1, the full variable domain is GAGVSQSPSNKVTEKGKDVELRCDPISGHTALYWYRQSLGQGLEFLIYFQGNSAPDKSGLPSDRFSAERTGGSVSTLTIQRTQQEDSAVYLCASSDGGVHEQFFGPGTRLTVL.

The chain links TRBV4-1 to TRBJ2-7; tentative D call: TRBD2 (5 bases). Germline loops: CDR1 MGHRA, CDR2 YSYEKL. The CDR3 totals 14 residues. V lost 4 bases to trimming and J lost 4 bases, with 14 bases between them. CDR3 in DNA: TGCGCCAGCAGCCGAGAAAAAAGCGGTTACGAGCAGTACTTC. This encodes CASSREKSGYEQYF.

The chain uses TRBV4-1 and TRBJ1-4; no definite D call. V was clipped by 0 bases and J by 8 bases, with 7 bases between them. The length of the CDR3 is 13 residues. Germline lookup yields CDR1 MGHRA and CDR2 YSYEKL. CDR3 sequence reads: CASSQEMGEKLFF. CDR3 nucleotides: TGCGCCAGCAGCCAAGAGATGGGCGAAAAACTGTTTTTT.

The CDR3 reads CASSSTSGGYNEQFF. The CDR3 DNA follows: TGTGCCAGCAGTTCGACTAGCGGGGGGTACAATGAGCAGTTCTTC. The V call is TRBV6-5, the J call TRBJ2-1, with 13 positions matching TRBD2. Losses at the gene ends were 4 bases for V and 4 bases for J; bases not matched to a gene: 1. The CDR3 runs to 15 residues. Germline lookup yields CDR1 MNHEY and CDR2 SVGAGI.

V is TRBV10-3 and J is TRBJ1-2; D not certain. This CDR3 spans 17 amino acids. V was pared by 0 bases and J by 0 bases, with 14 bases between. Germline V gene lookup returns CDR1 ENHRY and CDR2 SYGVKD. CDR3 DNA sequence: TGTGCCATCAGTGAGTCTGAGGGTGTGAGAGCTAACTATGGCTACACCTTC. As protein: CAISESEGVRANYGYTF.

The chain combines TRBV5-1 with TRBJ2-5; TRBD1 matches at 10 bases. The CDR3 spans 15 residues. Germline trimming cut 3 bases from V and 1 base from J; bases unmatched to any gene: 3. CDR1 and CDR2 (germline): SGHRS, YFSETQ. The chain's CDR3 is CASSWDRGPQETQYF. The CDR3 bases are TGCGCCAGCAGCTGGGACAGGGGCCCCCAAGAGACCCAGTACTTC.

J is TRBJ1-2 and V is TRBV6-5; no firm D call. Trimming removed 6 bases at V and 4 bases at J, with 18 bases between. Germline-derived CDR1 and CDR2 are MNHEY and SVGAGI. The CDR3 sequence is 15 residues long. CDR3 sequence (DNA): TGTGCCAGCAGAATCGACGGCCGGTCTGGCTATGGCTACACCTTC. It yields the protein CASRIDGRSGYGYTF.

The CDR3 region is CASSFLNTEAFF. The DNA for the CDR3 is TGCGCCAGCAGCTTTCTGAACACTGAAGCTTTCTTT. The gene calls are TRBV5-1 and TRBJ1-1; unclear D gene. The CDR3 contains 12 residues. Trimming removed 2 bases from V and 0 bases from J, with 2 bases in between. Germline CDR1 is SGHRS and CDR2 is YFSETQ.